In this sample, the clone carrying this T cell receptor beta chain turned up a few times. Its target is not known. In the authors' methods: Quality scores were absent from the junction-only immunoSEQ sequences, so filtering differed. Profiled with immunoSEQ multiplex PCR; TCRdb holds only in-frame clones, not every one. V and J calls and clone size are as listed in that table; D and trimming were resolved from the DNA. The sample has over a million clones, approximately 70% seen once. This sample was taken from a study of shared clonotypes between healthy human individuals. Points from the study as a whole: Sequencing depth was expected to affect clonotype sharing among donors. In a few donors, 4.5% to 5.5% of naive CD4 clonotypes appeared in common. Sorted-subset sequencing, rarefaction showed, was incomplete despite large depth.

Trimming took off 6 bases at V and 10 bases at J, with 22 bases between the two ends. Germline CDR1 is SNHLY and CDR2 is FYNNEI. The CDR3 consists of 16 residues. The sample was memory CD4+ T cells sorted from blood. The subset was: CD45RA-negative fraction. The chain has TRBV2 and TRBJ1-6, with D possibly being TRBD1 (5 bases). The source of this sequence is a man aged 18 to 30 in good health. The CDR3 DNA is TGTGCCAGCAGCCGCCAAGGGGAACGGGGAGGGTCACCCCTCCACTTT. It is translated as CASSRQGERGGSPLHF. Drawing the rest from reference TRBV2 and TRBJ1-6, the complete variable domain is EPEVTQTPSHQVTQMGQEVILRCVPISNHLYFYWYRQILGQKVEFLVSFYNNEISEKSEIFDDQFSVERPDGSNFTLKIRSTKLEDSAMYFCASSRQGERGGSPLHFGNGTRLTVT.